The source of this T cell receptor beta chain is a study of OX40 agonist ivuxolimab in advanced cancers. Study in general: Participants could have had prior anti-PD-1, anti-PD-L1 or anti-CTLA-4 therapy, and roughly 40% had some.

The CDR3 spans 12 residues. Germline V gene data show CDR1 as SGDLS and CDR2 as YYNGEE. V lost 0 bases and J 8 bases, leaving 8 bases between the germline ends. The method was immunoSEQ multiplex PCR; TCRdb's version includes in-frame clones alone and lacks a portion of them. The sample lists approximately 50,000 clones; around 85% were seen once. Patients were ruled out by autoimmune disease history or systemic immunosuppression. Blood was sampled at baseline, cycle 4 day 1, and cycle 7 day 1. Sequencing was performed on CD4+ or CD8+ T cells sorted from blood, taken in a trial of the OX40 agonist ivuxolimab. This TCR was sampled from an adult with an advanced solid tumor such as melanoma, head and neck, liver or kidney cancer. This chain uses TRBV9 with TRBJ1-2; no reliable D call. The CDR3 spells CASSVALGGYTF. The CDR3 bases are TGTGCCAGCAGCGTAGCTTTGGGGGGCTACACCTTC.